Below are 2 T cell receptor beta chains sequenced from a single sample in a study of T cell responses to AZD1222 COVID-19 vaccine. Using immunoSEQ multiplex PCR, the repertoire was profiled, and TCRdb retains in-frame clones only, with some absent. The table records 100,000 to 120,000 clones, about 85% of them present only once. This specimen consisted of peripheral blood, obtained on day 0 of AZD1222 vaccination. These TCRs come from an adult in good health.

The gene calls are TRBV11-2 and TRBJ1-1; weak D call: TRBD1 (6 bases). Per germline, CDR1 SGHAT and CDR2 FQNNGV. This CDR3 is 16 amino acids long. V dropped 5 bases and J dropped 3 bases, with 19 bases sitting between them. The DNA of the CDR3 is TGTGCCAGCAGCGGAGTGGGGGGCCGAGAGTACACTGAAGCTTTCTTT. Protein sequence: CASSGVGGREYTEAFF.

The chain employs TRBV3-1 (or the pseudogene TRBV3-2) and TRBJ1-5; 9 bases align to TRBD1. This CDR3 is 14 amino acids long. CDR1 LGHDT and CDR2 YNNKEL come from the germline V gene (reference sequence). V was clipped by 4 bases and J by 9 bases; unmatched bases: 7. The CDR3 DNA follows: TGTGCCAGCAGCCCTCGGGACAGGGAAGGGCCCCAGCATTTT. Protein sequence: CASSPRDREGPQHF.